This record concerns one T cell receptor beta chain sequence. The antigen remains undetermined. Profiling relied on immunoSEQ multiplex PCR, and the TCRdb table lists in-frame clones only, not all of them. The sample carries more than 2 million clones, roughly 94% recorded once. It was CD45RO-negative cells, positively selected for CCR7, that made up naive CD8 cells, with terminally differentiated effector memory CD45RA+ cells excluded. The donor cohort consisted entirely of Caucasian adults residing in Nashville, Tennessee. The entry originates in a study of shared clonotypes between healthy human individuals. Broader study findings: The naive CD4 repertoires of a handful of donors were compared, and approximately 5.3% of clonotypes were shared. Naive subsets, compared against memory subsets, generally had larger estimated richness values. It was the non-shared clonotypes that had lower generation probabilities than clonotypes shared by all four donors.

Germline V gene data show CDR1 as SGHRS and CDR2 as YFSETQ. The CDR3 covers 13 residues. The ends were cut back, 4 bases at V and 4 bases at J, with 12 bases in the middle. The sequence derives from a man between 18 and 29 years old in good health. The gene calls are TRBV5-1 and TRBJ2-7; a possible D gene is TRBD2 (7 bases). Sequencing input: naive CD8+ T cells sorted from blood. In DNA, the CDR3 is TGCGCCAGCAGCATCGGGGGGCGGTACGAGCAGTACTTC. Translation: CASSIGGRYEQYF.